This T cell receptor (beta chain) was sequenced for a study of cytomegalovirus exposure and HLA in healthy donors. In germline, CDR1 is SGHNT, CDR2 YYREEE (reference sequence). CDR3 length: 15 residues. V was pared by 2 bases and J by 6 bases, with 10 bases of the junction left unmatched. The PCR made use of 60 Vbeta and 13 Jbeta primers. Produced via immunoSEQ multiplex PCR; TCRdb's table is partial and in-frame only. Of roughly 120,000 clones listed, 76% are singletons. With respect to this clone: The antigen remains undetermined.

Study-level points and caveats: Segments of the TCR beta V type were, in most cases, productive about 90% or about 30% of the time in an earlier analysis. Reportedly, fewer N-insertions than the approximately 700-donor mean appeared in an Asian-associated ancestry cluster in a later analysis.

The V and J genes are TRBV5-4 and TRBJ2-5; 7 positions match TRBD1. This TCR was sampled from a man aged 25-45 years in good health and CMV-seropositive. Sequencing was done on a sample of PBMCs. CDR3 DNA: TGTGCCAGCAGCTTATCGACAGGGTCTGGGCAGACCCAGTACTTC. Its protein is CASSLSTGSGQTQYF.